This T cell receptor beta chain was observed in a study of blood T cell repertoires in COVID-19. Study-level background: Among Cohort 3 donors, those recovered had two negative PCRs, clearance, or symptom resolution. COVID-19 samples, acute and convalescent, were from the United States, Italy and Spain.

Original processing methods: Reference gene primer amplification gave nucleated cell count estimates. TCRdb's copy holds only in-frame clones and misses some; the assay was immunoSEQ multiplex PCR. V and J calls and clone size are copied from that table; D and trimming were computed from the DNA. The profile covers 200,000 to 250,000 clones, with roughly 84% appearing a single time and more than 7% taken by the ten largest. Recruits, aged roughly 18 to 100 years, lived in 20 to 30 US areas. The length of the CDR3 is 20 residues. CDR1 is SGDLS and CDR2 is YYNGEE in the germline V gene. Trimming cost V 4 bases and J 0 bases; bases outside gene matches: 14.

The sequencing input was PBMCs or T cells enriched from blood (not recorded which). This receptor was identified in a man aged 25-45 years in a cohort exposed to, infected with or recovered from COVID-19 (not recorded which). The chain employs TRBV9 and TRBJ2-1; TRBD2 agrees at 12 bases. CDR3 amino acids: CASSLRLAGVGGGSYNEQFF. DNA of the CDR3: TGTGCCAGCAGCCTCCGACTAGCGGGAGTGGGAGGGGGCTCCTACAATGAGCAGTTCTTC.